The 13 T cell receptor beta chains below all came from one sample that was sequenced in a study of CD8 T cells in Susac syndrome. The RNA, roughly 0.5 to 1 ug, was put through reverse transcription using random hexamers. MiXCR, applied by TCRdb to the immunoSEQ multiplex PCR reads, yields one record per CDR3 protein. The sample lists roughly 200,000 distinct CDR3 sequences, roughly 92% occurring once. The sequenced sample was CD4+ T cells from PBMCs. The receptor source for this set is a human donor with Susac syndrome.

The V call is TRBV9, the J call TRBJ2-4; 10 bases match TRBD2. Trimming cost V 2 bases and J 0 bases; bases outside gene matches: 11. The CDR3 length is 19 residues. From germline, CDR1 is SGDLS and CDR2 YYNGEE. CDR3 bases: TGTGCCAGCAGCGTTACCGCCATTAGCGGGGGGACAGCCAAAAACATTCAGTACTTC. It yields the protein CASSVTAISGGTAKNIQYF.

V usage is TRBV6-1 and J usage is TRBJ1-2, with a possible D match to TRBD1 (5 bases). This CDR3 has 14 amino acids. V lost 1 base and J 3 bases, leaving 9 bases between the germline ends. In germline, CDR1 is MNHNS, CDR2 SASEGT. DNA of the CDR3: TGTGCCAGCAGTGAAGTTGGGACTGACTATGGCTACACCTTC. It encodes CASSEVGTDYGYTF.

The CDR3 sequence is CASSQAGGTEAFF. The CDR3 nucleotides read TGTGCCAGCAGCCAAGCGGGTGGGACTGAAGCTTTCTTT. The V and J genes are TRBV3-1 and TRBJ1-1, with D unresolved. The CDR3 covers 13 residues. Germline V CDR1 and CDR2: LGHDT, YNNKEL (reference sequence). V lost 1 base and J 5 bases, leaving 8 bases between the germline ends.

A single count supports this clonotype. The rearrangement joins TRBV13 to TRBJ2-3, with 15 positions matching TRBD2. Germline lookup yields CDR1 PRHDT and CDR2 FYEKMQ (reference sequence). V lost 6 bases, J lost 3 bases, and 10 bases stayed unmatched. This CDR3 is built from 18 residues. The CDR3 bases are TGTGCCAGCAGTTGGACTAGCGGGGGGGCCGGGTGGACAGATACGCAGTATTTT. Translating gives CASSWTSGGAGWTDTQYF.

The chain is built from TRBV19 and TRBJ2-4; the D is unclear. The CDR3 has 12 residues. Looked up from germline, CDR1 is LNHDA and CDR2 is SQIVND (reference sequence). V lost 8 bases and J 8 bases, leaving 13 bases between the germline ends. CDR3 sequence (DNA): TGTGCCAGTGGGCCCAAGGAAGACATTCAGTACTTC. It encodes CASGPKEDIQYF.

This clonotype was observed once. The rearrangement links TRBV4-2 to TRBJ2-3, with 8 bases lining up with TRBD2. V was pared by 0 bases and J by 0 bases, with 5 bases of the junction left unmatched. Germline CDR1 and CDR2: LGHNA and YNFKEQ. This CDR3 region has 17 residues. CDR3 DNA sequence: TGTGCCAGCAGCCAAGAGGTAGCGGGGCAAAGCACAGATACGCAGTATTTT. Translation gives CASSQEVAGQSTDTQYF.

The CDR3 loop reads CSVHGGNPQETQYF. The CDR3, as DNA: TGCAGCGTTCACGGTGGAAACCCACAAGAGACCCAGTACTTC. This chain uses TRBV29-1 with TRBJ2-5; D is undetermined. The V end lost 5 bases, the J end lost 2 bases, and 15 bases lay between the germline ends. The CDR3 extends over 14 amino acids. In germline, CDR1 is SQVTM, CDR2 ANQGSEA.

The V call is TRBV20-1, the J call TRBJ2-3; D assignment may be TRBD1 or TRBD2 (5 bases each). This CDR3 has 17 amino acids. Trimming cost V 2 bases and J 1 base, with 19 bases left between them. In germline, CDR1 is DFQATT, CDR2 SNEGSKA (reference sequence). The CDR3 nucleotides read TGCAGTGCTAGACCCCCCAGGGCCGGAGGTGGCACAGATACGCAGTATTTT. The encoded protein is CSARPPRAGGGTDTQYF.

This chain joins TRBV7-9 and TRBJ1-5, with D perhaps TRBD1 (5 bases). V lost 0 bases, J lost 4 bases, and 10 bases lay in between. Germline V gene sequence: CDR1 SEHNR, CDR2 FQNEAQ (reference sequence). This CDR3 spans 15 amino acids. CDR3 sequence (DNA): TGTGCCAGCAGCTTAGCGTCGACAGAGAATCAGCCCCAGCATTTT. It encodes CASSLASTENQPQHF.

V and J are TRBV4-3 and TRBJ1-6, with D possibly being TRBD1 (5 bases). Germline values: CDR1 LGHNA, CDR2 YSLEER. V lost 0 bases and J 0 bases, leaving 12 bases between the germline ends. There are 18 residues in the CDR3. The CDR3 region has the DNA TGCGCCAGCAGCCAAGAAACGATCGGGGGCTCCTATAATTCACCCCTCCACTTT. Translating it yields CASSQETIGGSYNSPLHF.

This chain joins TRBV25-1 and TRBJ2-7, with 15 bases fitting TRBD2. This CDR3 has 15 residues. V dropped 4 bases and J dropped 2; count of bases not matched to a gene: 0. CDR1 and CDR2 (germline): MGHDK, SYGVNS. The CDR3, as DNA: TGTGCCAGCAGTGGGACTAGCGGGGGGGCCTACGAGCAGTACTTC. Translation gives CASSGTSGGAYEQYF.

This clonotype was seen more than once but under ten times. V usage is TRBV30 and J usage is TRBJ1-2; D gene unclear. The germline V and J ends were trimmed by 2 bases and 5 bases, with 9 bases remaining between them. CDR1 and CDR2 from the germline V gene are GTSNPN and SVGIG (reference sequence). CDR3 length equals 12 residues. The CDR3: CAWSITEYGYTF. The CDR3 nucleotides read TGTGCCTGGAGTATCACGGAGTATGGCTACACCTTC.

This sequence joins TRBV9 and TRBJ2-5, with a tentative D call TRBD2 (6 bases). Germline lookup yields CDR1 SGDLS and CDR2 YYNGEE. The CDR3 length is 14 residues. V was clipped by 3 bases and J by 2 bases, with 11 bases between them. The CDR3 is CASSAAGRQETQYF. For the CDR3, the DNA is TGTGCCAGCAGCGCAGCAGGGAGGCAAGAGACCCAGTACTTC.